These 20 T cell receptor beta chains were sequenced from one sample in a study of blood T cell repertoires in COVID-19. Assay: immunoSEQ multiplex PCR; the TCRdb copy retains only in-frame clones and omits some. The sample lists 250,000 or so clones, roughly 83% occurring once. Sequencing used peripheral blood. These receptors came from a man older than 75 with acute or convalescent COVID-19.

This clone was observed a few times. The chain uses TRBV5-1 and TRBJ2-3, with a weak D call TRBD1 (5 bases). The germline V gene encodes CDR1 SGHRS and CDR2 YFSETQ. The CDR3 totals 16 residues. The ends were cut back, 0 bases at V and 0 bases at J, with 11 bases in the middle. In DNA form, the CDR3 reads TGCGCCAGCAGCTTGGGACAGATAGTAAGCACAGATACGCAGTATTTT. It encodes CASSLGQIVSTDTQYF.

This clone was seen a handful of times. The CDR3 DNA reads TGTGCCAGCTCACCATTCAGTCCAGGGACTGGAAACACCATATATTTT. Protein product: CASSPFSPGTGNTIYF. V gene TRBV18 combines with J gene TRBJ1-3; tentative D call: TRBD1 (5 bases). Germline loops: CDR1 KGHSH, CDR2 LQKENI. V gave up 2 bases and J gave up 2 bases, with 13 bases separating them. The CDR3 runs to 16 residues.

In its sample, this clone was seen once. This sequence joins TRBV21-1 and TRBJ1-2. TRBV21-1 is termed a pseudogene. The CDR3 has 15 residues. The CDR3 reads CASSNPAVGYYGYTF. In DNA form, the CDR3 reads TGTGCCAGCAGCAATCCTGCAGTCGGGTACTATGGCTACACCTTC.

V gene TRBV6-5 combines with J gene TRBJ2-5, with 8 positions matching TRBD2. Germline CDR1 is MNHEY and CDR2 is SVGAGI. This CDR3 has 15 residues. The V gene end was trimmed by 7 bases and the J gene end by 5 bases; junction bases not matched to a gene: 12. CDR3 in amino acids: CASILSGSRWETQYF. The CDR3 region has the DNA TGTGCCAGCATCCTAAGCGGGAGTCGTTGGGAGACCCAGTACTTC.

There are a few counts of this clone. The genes are TRBV7-6 and TRBJ1-6, with TRBD1 identical over 8 bases. V lost 1 base, J lost 7 bases, and 3 bases stayed unmatched. Germline V gene sequence: CDR1 SGHVS, CDR2 FNYEAQ. The CDR3 runs to 15 residues. CDR3 bases: TGTGCCAGCAGCTTAGGACAGGGGAGGAATTCACCCCTCCACTTT. Its protein product is CASSLGQGRNSPLHF.

The rearrangement links TRBV6-5 to TRBJ1-2, with 10 positions matching TRBD1. This CDR3 spans 16 amino acids. With 0 bases clipped from V and 8 bases from J, the junction kept 9 bases outside the gene matches. Germline V gene data show CDR1 as MNHEY and CDR2 as SVGAGI. CDR3 loop: CASSYSTGGASGGYTF. As DNA, the CDR3 is TGTGCCAGCAGTTACTCGACAGGGGGCGCCTCTGGGGGCTACACCTTC.

The chain employs TRBV28 and TRBJ2-3; D is uncertain. Germline values: CDR1 MDHEN, CDR2 SYDVKM. With 10 bases removed from V and 4 bases from J, the gap between germline ends came to 15 bases. The CDR3 has 13 amino acids. CDR3 sequence reads: CATVSSLADTQYF. Written as DNA, the CDR3 is TGTGCCACCGTCTCGAGTCTCGCAGATACGCAGTATTTT.

The gene calls are TRBV27 and TRBJ1-1; the match to TRBD1 covers 9 bases. The CDR3 contains 16 residues. The germline gives CDR1 MNHEY, CDR2 SMNVEV (reference sequence). With 5 bases clipped from V and 0 bases from J, the junction kept 7 bases outside the gene matches. CDR3 sequence reads: CASSTTGGRMNTEAFF. The CDR3 DNA is TGTGCCAGCAGTACTACAGGGGGCAGGATGAACACTGAAGCTTTCTTT.

The chain employs TRBV28 and TRBJ2-1, with TRBD1 matching 9 bases. The CDR3 sequence is 17 residues long. Germline CDR1 and CDR2: MDHEN and SYDVKM. The V gene end was trimmed by 6 bases and the J gene end by 4 bases; junction bases not matched to a gene: 13. The DNA for the CDR3 is TGTGCCAGCAGCTTACGGTGGAGGGACAGGGTGTACAATGAGCAGTTCTTC. Residues: CASSLRWRDRVYNEQFF.

The V call is TRBV30, the J call TRBJ1-3, with 9 bases fitting TRBD1. This CDR3 spans 15 amino acids. J was trimmed by 5 bases and V by 0 bases; bases with no gene match: 5. CDR1 GTSNPN and CDR2 SVGIG come from the germline V gene (reference sequence). This CDR3 reads CAWSVGQGRRNTIYF. CDR3 DNA sequence: TGTGCCTGGAGTGTCGGACAGGGGAGGAGAAACACCATATATTTT.

The chain uses TRBV10-3 and TRBJ2-3, with 7 bases matching TRBD2. The V gene's germline CDR1 is ENHRY and CDR2 SYGVKD. With V trimmed by 8 bases and J by 9 bases, 14 bases remained unmatched. The length of the CDR3 is 14 residues. In DNA, the CDR3 is TGTGCCATCGGGGGGGAGGGACCACGGGTAACGCAGTATTTT. As protein: CAIGGEGPRVTQYF.

The chain uses TRBV18 and TRBJ1-4; the D gene is possibly TRBD1 (6 bases). This CDR3 is built from 14 residues. Germline V lookup: CDR1 KGHSH, CDR2 LQKENI. Trimming cost V 6 bases and J 4 bases, with 12 bases left between them. CDR3 sequence reads: CASSSGALNEKLFF. CDR3 nucleotides: TGTGCCAGCTCTTCAGGGGCCCTTAATGAAAAACTGTTTTTT.

The V call is TRBV7-2, the J call TRBJ2-7; 11 bases match TRBD1. CDR1 is SGHTA and CDR2 is FQGNSA in the germline V gene. After removal of 5 bases from V and 2 bases from J, the junction contained 5 bases not matched to a gene. The length of the CDR3 is 15 residues. The CDR3 region has the DNA TGTGCCAGCAGCCGCCCGGGACAGGGGGCCTACGAGCAGTACTTC. It is translated as CASSRPGQGAYEQYF.

The chain combines TRBV28 with TRBJ1-2; D is undetermined. V dropped 1 base and J dropped 2 bases, with 8 bases sitting between them. The CDR3 spans 14 residues. CDR1 and CDR2 from the germline V gene are MDHEN and SYDVKM. The CDR3 DNA follows: TGTGCCAGCAGTTTATCGCGAAAAAACTATGGCTACACCTTC. Residues: CASSLSRKNYGYTF.

The chain couples TRBV14 to TRBJ1-3, with 7 bases identical to TRBD1. The CDR3 loop spans 14 amino acids. The trim removed 5 bases at V and 4 bases at J, leaving 5 bases unmatched. CDR1 and CDR2 (germline): SGHDN, FVKESK. Here the CDR3 DNA reads TGTGCCAGCAGCTTTAGACAGGGCGGAAACACCATATATTTT. Translating gives CASSFRQGGNTIYF. The full variable domain, completed using reference TRBV14 and TRBJ1-3, is EAGVTQFPSHSVIEKGQTVTLRCDPISGHDNLYWYRRVMGKEIKFLLHFVKESKQDESGMPNNRFLAERTGGTYSTLKVQPAELEDSGVYFCASSFRQGGNTIYFGEGSWLTVV.

This chain uses TRBV10-3 with TRBJ2-7, with D perhaps TRBD1 (5 bases). This CDR3 contains 12 residues. Germline CDR1 is ENHRY and CDR2 is SYGVKD. Trimming pared 8 bases from V and 2 bases from J, leaving 10 bases between. This chain's CDR3 is CAIQGVAYEQYF. Here the CDR3 DNA reads TGTGCCATCCAAGGGGTCGCCTACGAGCAGTACTTC.

The chain carries TRBV4-2 and TRBJ2-1, with TRBD2 identical over 11 bases. V shed 4 bases, J shed 4 bases, and the junction held 6 bases outside the gene matches. Per germline, CDR1 LGHNA and CDR2 YNFKEQ. The CDR3 runs 16 residues. DNA for the CDR3: TGTGCCAGCAGCCGAGCCGGGACTAGCGGTTACAATGAGCAGTTCTTC. This encodes CASSRAGTSGYNEQFF.

This clone was observed once. V usage is TRBV7-2 and J usage is TRBJ1-5; a weak D match, TRBD1 (6 bases). Trimming stripped 5 bases from V and 1 base from J, with 15 bases between. The CDR3 is 16 residues long. Per germline, CDR1 SGHTA and CDR2 FQGNSA. CDR3 bases: TGTGCCAGCAGCCTCCTCACAGGGATCAGCAATCAGCCCCAGCATTTT. Translated: CASSLLTGISNQPQHF.

The chain links TRBV6-5 to TRBJ2-2, with a tentative D call TRBD1 (5 bases). Germline CDR1 and CDR2: MNHEY and SVGAGI. There are 14 residues in the CDR3. V was cut by 7 bases and J by 5 bases, with 14 bases left in between. The CDR3, as DNA: TGTGCCAGCAAAGACAGATTCGAAACCGGGGAGCTGTTTTTT. This translates into CASKDRFETGELFF.

This clone has only one observation. The chain employs TRBV9 and TRBJ1-4, with D unclear. The germline V gene has CDR1 SGDLS and CDR2 YYNGEE. Trimming stripped 0 bases from V and 8 bases from J, with 14 bases between. This CDR3 has 15 amino acids. The CDR3 here is CASSVEARRGEKLFF. The CDR3 region has the DNA TGTGCCAGCAGCGTAGAGGCACGGCGAGGAGAAAAACTGTTTTTT.